This T cell receptor (beta chain) was retrieved from a study of cytomegalovirus exposure and HLA in healthy donors. PCR involved 60 Vbeta and 13 Jbeta primers. Here immunoSEQ multiplex PCR was the method, and the copy in TCRdb shows in-frame clones only, minus some. This table holds 40,000 to 50,000 clones. Sequenced: PBMCs. The clonotype was recovered from a woman aged 25 to 39 in good health and CMV-seronegative.

As DNA, the CDR3 is TGTGCCAGCAGCGTAGCTACGGGGACTAGCGGGAGTACAGATACGCAGTATTTT. It specifies CASSVATGTSGSTDTQYF. This chain connects TRBV9 to TRBJ2-3, with TRBD2 matching over 14 bases. The CDR3 runs 18 residues. Germline CDR1 reads SGDLS; CDR2 reads YYNGEE. V was clipped by 0 bases and J by 3 bases; unmatched bases: 6.